The 13 T cell receptor beta chains reported below all come from one sample, sequenced in a study of cytotoxic CD8 clonotypes in ibrutinib-treated CLL. This table comes from immunoSEQ multiplex PCR, and its TCRdb copy is limited to in-frame clones, with some not included. The sample holds some 300,000 clones, more than 65% seen once. The sequences come from PBMCs, collected before ibrutinib treatment. All receptors derive from a human donor with chronic lymphocytic leukemia.

The J gene is TRBJ2-2, the V gene TRBV5-1; 8 nucleotides match TRBD2. The CDR3 sequence is 17 residues long. V was pared by 0 bases and J by 3 bases, with 7 bases of the junction left unmatched. Germline assignment: CDR1 SGHRS and CDR2 YFSETQ. CDR3 sequence: CASSLDPGTRDTGELFF. The CDR3 coding sequence is TGCGCCAGCAGCTTGGATCCCGGGACTAGAGACACCGGGGAGCTGTTTTTT.

The CDR3 DNA follows: TGTGCCAGCAGGGGCTACGGCGGGAGGCCTCACAATGAGCAGTTCTTC. Translated: CASRGYGGRPHNEQFF. The chain joins TRBV27 to TRBJ2-1, with 8 bases that match TRBD2. Germline values: CDR1 MNHEY, CDR2 SMNVEV (reference sequence). V lost 6 bases, J lost 5 bases, and 12 bases stayed unmatched. The CDR3 consists of 16 residues.

The rearrangement links TRBV30 to TRBJ1-3; 7 positions agree with TRBD1. Germline-derived CDR1 and CDR2 are GTSNPN and SVGIG (reference sequence). The CDR3 has 16 amino acids. The V gene end was trimmed by 2 bases and the J gene end by 3 bases; junction bases not matched to a gene: 10. CDR3 loop: CAWSPTGTAIGNTIYF. CDR3 bases: TGTGCCTGGAGTCCTACCGGGACAGCAATTGGAAACACCATATATTTT.

This clone appeared once. V is TRBV5-1 and J is TRBJ2-3; D ambiguous. V lost 1 base, J lost 5 bases, and 11 bases lay in between. The CDR3 has 14 amino acids. Germline CDR1 reads SGHRS; CDR2 reads YFSETQ. CDR3 bases: TGCGCCAGCAGCTTGCTCAGGAAGGGAGATACGCAGTATTTT. Translating it yields CASSLLRKGDTQYF.

This chain links TRBV2 with TRBJ2-2, with 9 bases that match TRBD2. This CDR3 is built from 14 residues. The V and J ends lost 9 bases and 4 bases, in that order; junction bases with no gene match: 6. CDR1 is SNHLY and CDR2 is FYNNEI in the germline V gene. The chain's CDR3 is CARGLARGTGELFF. The CDR3 region has the DNA TGTGCCAGAGGACTAGCGCGCGGCACCGGGGAGCTGTTTTTT.

This CDR3 reads CASSLGGALVAFF. For the CDR3, the DNA is TGTGCCAGCAGCTTAGGAGGGGCTCTTGTAGCTTTCTTT. V and J are TRBV7-2 and TRBJ1-1; perhaps TRBD1 as D (5 bases). The germline gives CDR1 SGHTA, CDR2 FQGNSA. CDR3 length: 13 amino acids. Trimming cost V 1 base and J 10 bases, with 13 bases left between them.

The chain joins TRBV19 to TRBJ2-2, with a weak D call TRBD2 (6 bases). CDR1 and CDR2 (germline): LNHDA, SQIVND (reference sequence). Trimming removed 10 bases at V and 1 base at J, with 16 bases between. The CDR3 is 15 amino acids. This CDR3 reads CATDRAGRNTGELFF. The CDR3 DNA sequence: TGTGCCACCGACCGGGCGGGAAGGAACACCGGGGAGCTGTTTTTT. The entire variable domain, with the rest obtained from reference TRBV19 and TRBJ2-2, is as follows: DGGITQSPKYLFRKEGQNVTLSCEQNLNHDAMYWYRQDPGQGLRLIYYSQIVNDFQKGDIAEGYSVSREKKESFPLTVTSAQKNPTAFYLCATDRAGRNTGELFFGEGSRLTVL.

This clone was seen once. This chain connects TRBV6-6 to TRBJ2-7, with D possibly matching TRBD2 (6 bases). Per the germline V gene, CDR1 is MNHNY and CDR2 is SVGAGI (reference sequence). V lost 10 bases and J 0 bases, leaving 13 bases between the germline ends. There are 13 residues in the CDR3. CDR3 protein: CATTRTNSYEQYF. CDR3 bases: TGTGCCACCACCCGGACTAACTCCTACGAGCAGTACTTC.

This chain links TRBV5-8 with TRBJ1-5; 7 bases align to TRBD1. Germline values: CDR1 SGHTS, CDR2 YDEGEE. The length of the CDR3 is 14 residues. V was clipped by 3 bases and J by 6 bases; unmatched bases: 6. The CDR3: CASSYTGVFQPQHF. The CDR3 nucleotides are TGTGCCAGCAGCTATACAGGGGTTTTTCAGCCCCAGCATTTT.

The V and J genes are TRBV18 and TRBJ2-2, with D perhaps TRBD2 (5 bases). V lost 3 bases, J lost 2 bases, and 10 bases lay in between. This CDR3 spans 15 amino acids. The germline V gene has CDR1 KGHSH and CDR2 LQKENI. The CDR3 DNA reads as TGTGCCAGCTCACCGACTACTCAAAACACCGGGGAGCTGTTTTTT. Its translation is CASSPTTQNTGELFF.

This chain connects TRBV19 to TRBJ1-5; TRBD1 is a possible D gene (5 bases). The V end was cut by 3 bases, the J end by 3 bases, with 9 bases between. This CDR3 region has 14 residues. Germline V CDR1 and CDR2: LNHDA, SQIVND (reference sequence). CDR3 in amino acids: CASSIWGVNQPQHF. CDR3 bases: TGTGCCAGTAGTATTTGGGGGGTCAATCAGCCCCAGCATTTT. The whole variable domain, remainder taken from reference TRBV19 and TRBJ1-5, is DGGITQSPKYLFRKEGQNVTLSCEQNLNHDAMYWYRQDPGQGLRLIYYSQIVNDFQKGDIAEGYSVSREKKESFPLTVTSAQKNPTAFYLCASSIWGVNQPQHFGDGTRLSIL.

The chain recombines TRBV30 with TRBJ1-2; TRBD1 is a possible D gene (5 bases). The V gene's germline CDR1 is GTSNPN and CDR2 SVGIG (reference sequence). The V gene lost 4 bases and the J gene lost 6 bases, with 18 bases spanning the gap. This CDR3 is built from 14 residues. The CDR3 DNA follows: TGTGCCTGGAAAAGGTCCGCCAGGGATCATGGCTACACCTTC. Its protein is CAWKRSARDHGYTF.

This sequence joins TRBV30 and TRBJ2-1, with a tentative D call TRBD2 (5 bases). The CDR3 sequence is 12 residues long. CDR1 GTSNPN and CDR2 SVGIG come from the germline V gene (reference sequence). V gave up 3 bases and J gave up 9 bases, with 12 bases separating them. CDR3 coding DNA: TGTGCCTGGAGCCGAGGGCCTAGTGAGCAGTTCTTC. Translated, it gives CAWSRGPSEQFF. Based on the CDR3 plus reference TRBV30 and TRBJ2-1, the full variable domain is SQTIHQWPATLVQPVGSPLSLECTVEGTSNPNLYWYRQAAGRGLQLLFYSVGIGQISSEVPQNLSASRPQDRQFILSSKKLLLSDSGFYLCAWSRGPSEQFFGPGTRLTVL.